The 16 T cell receptor beta chains given below trace back to one sample, sequenced in a study of response to subunit inactivated influenza vaccine. TCRdb recomputed calls from the RT-PCR reads with MiXCR, one row per CDR3 protein. This repertoire shows 150,000 to 200,000 distinct CDR3 sequences, over 9.5% found once; its top ten account for about 29%. This sample was also put to use in a study of T cells expressing NK-cell markers. From that report: UMI-tagged 5'RACE template switching yielded the TCR beta cDNA.

This material consisted of CD8+ T cells sorted from PBMCs, taken 12 days after vaccination. The receptors were sampled from a man aged 50-60 years who received an inactivated influenza vaccine.

The chain joins TRBV7-6 to TRBJ2-1; D gene uncertain. V was cut by 5 bases and J by 9 bases, with 8 bases left in between. The CDR3 extends over 11 amino acids. In germline, CDR1 is SGHVS, CDR2 FNYEAQ. The CDR3 here is CASSHSSEQFF. In nucleotides, the CDR3 is TGTGCCAGCAGCCACTCCTCTGAGCAGTTCTTC. Variable domain in full (rest from reference TRBV7-6 and TRBJ2-1): GAGVSQSPRYKVTKRGQDVALRCDPISGHVSLYWYRQALGQGPEFLTYFNYEAQQDKSGLPNDRFSAERPEGSISTLTIQRTEQRDSAMYRCASSHSSEQFFGPGTRLTVL.

This clonotype turned up a few times. This chain joins TRBV7-9 and TRBJ2-5; 10 bases map to TRBD1. This CDR3 contains 17 residues. Germline CDR1 reads SEHNR; CDR2 reads FQNEAQ (reference sequence). With V trimmed by 0 bases and J by 5 bases, 9 bases remained unmatched. CDR3: CASSLAFDRGLRETQYF. CDR3 in DNA: TGTGCCAGCAGCTTAGCTTTCGACAGGGGGCTGAGGGAGACCCAGTACTTC.

In DNA form, the CDR3 reads TGTGCCACCAGCAGACGGATCTACAATGAGCAGTTCTTC. Translation gives CATSRRIYNEQFF. This chain joins TRBV15 and TRBJ2-1; D gene unclear. The CDR3 loop spans 13 amino acids. V lost 2 bases, J lost 3 bases, and 5 bases lay in between. Germline V gene lookup returns CDR1 LNHNV and CDR2 YYDKDF (reference sequence).

This clonotype was counted a few times. As DNA, the CDR3 is TGTGCCAGCTCCGAGTCCGTAGGGGAGCAGTACTTC. Translating it yields CASSESVGEQYF. V is TRBV7-9 and J is TRBJ2-7; D is ambiguous. This CDR3 is 12 amino acids long. The V gene's germline CDR1 is SEHNR and CDR2 FQNEAQ (reference sequence). V lost 8 bases and J lost 7, with 15 bases in between. Full variable domain (outside the CDR3, taken from reference TRBV7-9 and TRBJ2-7): DTGVSQNPRHKITKRGQNVTFRCDPISEHNRLYWYRQTLGQGPEFLTYFQNEAQLEKSRLLSDRFSAERPKGSFSTLEIQRTEQGDSAMYLCASSESVGEQYFGPGTRLTVT.

At least ten counts were recorded for this clonotype. V is TRBV29-1 and J is TRBJ2-1; weak D call: TRBD2 (7 bases). Germline assignment: CDR1 SQVTM and CDR2 ANQGSEA. The CDR3 length is 13 residues. V gave up 5 bases and J gave up 6 bases, with 14 bases separating them. The chain's CDR3 is CSVWGGALNEQFF. The CDR3 DNA reads TGCAGCGTTTGGGGGGGGGCCCTCAATGAGCAGTTCTTC.

The CDR3 bases are TGTGCCAGCAGCGTAGCCCTGACAGGGGCCTACAATGAGCAGTTCTTC. Translated: CASSVALTGAYNEQFF. The genes are TRBV9 and TRBJ2-1, with 8 nucleotides matching TRBD1. This CDR3 spans 16 amino acids. The V and J ends lost 0 bases and 2 bases, in that order; junction bases with no gene match: 4. The germline V gene has CDR1 SGDLS and CDR2 YYNGEE.

This clonotype appeared a few times. The chain carries TRBV7-2 and TRBJ2-7, with TRBD2 identical over 7 bases. After removal of 7 bases from V and 3 bases from J, the junction contained 6 bases not matched to a gene. Germline CDR1 is SGHTA and CDR2 is FQGNSA. This CDR3 region has 13 residues. Here the CDR3 reads CASTSSGGYEQYF. The CDR3 bases are TGTGCCAGCACTTCTAGCGGAGGCTACGAGCAGTACTTC.

Many counts were recorded for this clonotype. The chain couples TRBV15 to TRBJ2-3; no reliable D call. There are 13 residues in the CDR3. Germline assignment: CDR1 LNHNV and CDR2 YYDKDF (reference sequence). Trimming removed 5 bases from V and 0 bases from J, with 6 bases in between. This CDR3 is CATSDTSTDTQYF. CDR3 nucleotide sequence: TGTGCCACCAGCGATACAAGCACAGATACGCAGTATTTT.

This clonotype was detected a few times. The CDR3 DNA is TGTGCCAGCAGCTTGACAGGGGTTCCTAACTATGGCTACACCTTC. Translated: CASSLTGVPNYGYTF. This chain connects TRBV7-2 to TRBJ1-2; 8 bases line up with TRBD1. J was trimmed by 0 bases and V by 3 bases; bases with no gene match: 3. CDR1 and CDR2 from the germline V gene are SGHTA and FQGNSA. This CDR3 is 15 amino acids long.

V and J are TRBV2 and TRBJ2-1; TRBD2 matches at 7 bases. Germline V CDR1 and CDR2: SNHLY, FYNNEI. Unmatched junction bases numbered 2, after V lost 1 base and J lost 2 bases. The CDR3 is 15 residues long. CDR3 sequence: CASSEGAGTYNEQFF. DNA of the CDR3: TGTGCCAGCAGTGAAGGAGCGGGAACCTACAATGAGCAGTTCTTC.

The V and J genes are TRBV7-6 and TRBJ2-3; weak D call: TRBD2 (6 bases). The germline CDR1 and CDR2 sequences are SGHVS and FNYEAQ. This CDR3 is 14 amino acids long. Between the trimmed V and J ends, which lost 0 bases and 5 bases, there was a span of 9 bases. The CDR3 spells CASSLAGGRDTQYF. For the CDR3, the DNA is TGTGCCAGCAGCTTAGCGGGAGGAAGAGATACGCAGTATTTT.

The chain combines TRBV20-1 with TRBJ2-1; TRBD2 is a possible D gene (6 bases). CDR1 and CDR2 (germline): DFQATT, SNEGSKA (reference sequence). The V gene lost 0 bases and the J gene lost 5 bases, with 29 bases spanning the gap. CDR3 length: 20 amino acids. The CDR3 spells CSAREDGRRHYSGLHNEQFF. The CDR3 region has the DNA TGCAGTGCTAGAGAGGATGGGAGGCGTCATTATTCGGGGTTACACAATGAGCAGTTCTTC.

This clonotype was recorded a few times. This chain connects TRBV20-1 to TRBJ2-6, with D unresolved. CDR3 size: 15 residues. V was pared by 2 bases and J by 0 bases, with 8 bases between. The germline CDR1 and CDR2 sequences are DFQATT and SNEGSKA (reference sequence). CDR3 protein: CSARRRISGANVLTF. CDR3 sequence (DNA): TGCAGTGCTAGAAGGCGGATCTCTGGGGCCAACGTCCTGACTTTC.

The rearrangement uses TRBV9 and TRBJ2-5, with TRBD2 matching 7 bases. The junction had 4 bases not matched to a gene; V was cut back by 1 base and J by 1 base. CDR1 SGDLS and CDR2 YYNGEE come from the germline V gene. The CDR3 consists of 15 residues. The CDR3 DNA is TGTGCCAGCAGCGTATGGGCTAGCGGCCAAGAGACCCAGTACTTC. It yields the protein CASSVWASGQETQYF.

The chain employs TRBV27 and TRBJ2-6; 8 nucleotides line up with TRBD1. This CDR3 has 16 residues. Unmatched junction bases numbered 4, after V lost 4 bases and J lost 2 bases. CDR1 and CDR2 from the germline V gene are MNHEY and SMNVEV (reference sequence). The CDR3 loop is CASSYQGATGANVLTF. The CDR3 DNA reads TGTGCCAGCAGTTACCAGGGGGCTACTGGGGCCAACGTCCTGACTTTC.

As to this clonotype: One junction end does not reproduce the germline sequence, and a read error may be involved. The genes are TRBV14 and TRBJ2-3; no reliable D call. The CDR3 sequence is 13 residues long. Germline values: CDR1 SGHDN, CDR2 FVKESK. The CDR3 reads CVSSRSLGDTQYF. In nucleotides, the CDR3 is TGTGTCAGCAGCCGCTCCCTGGGAGATACGCAGTATTTT.